The T cell receptor beta chain under discussion was sequenced for a study of cytomegalovirus exposure and HLA in healthy donors. At the level of the study: The Caucasian-associated ancestry cluster contained 81% of the approximately 430 genotyped donors.

Study-wide findings and caveats: Upon later analysis, HLA-associated TCR beta chains proved more clonally expanded than other, equally common chains. A missense variant in DCLRE1C was later tied to TCR beta V- and J-gene trimming.

Both 60 Vbeta primers and 13 Jbeta primers went into the PCR. TCRdb's table, derived via immunoSEQ multiplex PCR, lists solely in-frame clones and lacks some. The sample contains some 140,000 clones, over 75% of which appear only once. In germline, CDR1 is SGHTA, CDR2 FQGTGA. CDR3 size: 15 residues. V dropped 5 bases and J dropped 4; count of bases not matched to a gene: 8. As to this clone: Its cognate antigen is unknown.

The sequenced sample consisted of PBMCs. This receptor was taken from a middle-aged woman in good health and CMV-seropositive. The V call is TRBV7-3, the J call TRBJ2-3, with 8 bases matching TRBD2. CDR3 residues: CASSPAGGGPDTQYF. Written as DNA, the CDR3 is TGTGCCAGCAGCCCCGCGGGAGGCGGCCCAGATACGCAGTATTTT.